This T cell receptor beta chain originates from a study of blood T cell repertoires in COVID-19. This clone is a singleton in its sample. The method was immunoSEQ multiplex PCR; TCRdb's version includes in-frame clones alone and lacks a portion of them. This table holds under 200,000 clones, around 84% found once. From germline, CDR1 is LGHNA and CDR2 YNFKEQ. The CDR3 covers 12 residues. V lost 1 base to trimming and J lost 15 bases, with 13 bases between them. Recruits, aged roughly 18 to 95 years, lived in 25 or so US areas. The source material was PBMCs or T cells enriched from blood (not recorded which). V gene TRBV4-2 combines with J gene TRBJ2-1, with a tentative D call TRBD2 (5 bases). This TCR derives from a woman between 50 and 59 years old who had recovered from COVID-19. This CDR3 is CASSQVEEFPFF. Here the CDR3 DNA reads TGTGCCAGCAGCCAAGTGGAGGAGTTTCCGTTCTTC.